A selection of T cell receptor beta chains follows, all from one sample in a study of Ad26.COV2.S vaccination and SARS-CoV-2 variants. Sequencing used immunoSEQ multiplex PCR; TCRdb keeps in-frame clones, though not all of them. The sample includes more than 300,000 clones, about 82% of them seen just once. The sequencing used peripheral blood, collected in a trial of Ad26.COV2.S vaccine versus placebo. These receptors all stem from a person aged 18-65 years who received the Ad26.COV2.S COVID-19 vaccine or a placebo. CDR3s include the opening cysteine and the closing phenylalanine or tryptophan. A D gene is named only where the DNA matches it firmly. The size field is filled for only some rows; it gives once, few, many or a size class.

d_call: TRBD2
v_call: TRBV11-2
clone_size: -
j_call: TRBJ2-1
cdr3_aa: CASSLAGGPNNEQFF
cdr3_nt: TGTGCCAGCAGCTTAGCGGGGGGGCCGAACAATGAGCAGTTCTTC

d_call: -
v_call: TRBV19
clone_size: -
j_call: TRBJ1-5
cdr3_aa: CASRNRGYSNQPQHF
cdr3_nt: TGTGCCAGTAGAAATAGGGGGTATAGCAATCAGCCCCAGCATTTT

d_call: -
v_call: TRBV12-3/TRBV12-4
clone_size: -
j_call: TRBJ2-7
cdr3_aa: CASSLNLANEQYF
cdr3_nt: TGTGCCAGCAGTTTGAATCTAGCGAACGAGCAGTACTTC

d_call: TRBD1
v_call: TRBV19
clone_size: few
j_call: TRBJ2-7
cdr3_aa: CASGGTGADEQYF
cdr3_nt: TGTGCCAGTGGTGGGACAGGGGCCGACGAGCAGTACTTC

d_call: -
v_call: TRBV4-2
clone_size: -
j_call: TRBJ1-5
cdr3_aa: CASSPLKSGIFSQPQHF
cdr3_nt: TGTGCCAGCAGCCCATTGAAATCAGGGATTTTTAGTCAGCCCCAGCATTTT

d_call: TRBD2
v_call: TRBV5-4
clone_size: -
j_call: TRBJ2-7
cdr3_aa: CASSFGGGPSYEQYF
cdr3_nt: TGTGCCAGCAGCTTCGGCGGGGGACCCTCCTACGAGCAGTACTTC

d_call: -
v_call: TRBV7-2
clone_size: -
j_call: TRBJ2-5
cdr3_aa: CASSLRNGVRGETQYF
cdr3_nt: TGTGCCAGCAGCTTACGGAACGGGGTTCGGGGAGAGACCCAGTACTTC

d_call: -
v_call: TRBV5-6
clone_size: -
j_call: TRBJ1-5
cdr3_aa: CASSLRLGLGNQPQHF
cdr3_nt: TGTGCCAGCAGCTTGAGGTTAGGGTTGGGCAATCAGCCCCAGCATTTT

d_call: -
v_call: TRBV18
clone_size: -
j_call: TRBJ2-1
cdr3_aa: CASSPASGEGEQFF
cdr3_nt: TGTGCCAGCTCACCAGCTTCAGGGGAGGGTGAGCAGTTCTTC

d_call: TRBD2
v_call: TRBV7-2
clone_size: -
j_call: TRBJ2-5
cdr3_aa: CASSPGLAKETQYF
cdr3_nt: TGTGCCAGCAGCCCGGGACTAGCAAAAGAGACCCAGTACTTC

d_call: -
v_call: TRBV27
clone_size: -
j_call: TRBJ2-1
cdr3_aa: CASSLLDSSYNEQFF
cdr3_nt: TGTGCCAGCAGTTTATTGGACAGTTCCTACAATGAGCAGTTCTTC

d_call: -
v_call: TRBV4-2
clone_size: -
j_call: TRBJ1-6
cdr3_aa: CASSQLGGVDSPLHF
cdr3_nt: TGTGCCAGCAGCCAACTTGGGGGTGTTGATTCACCCCTCCACTTT

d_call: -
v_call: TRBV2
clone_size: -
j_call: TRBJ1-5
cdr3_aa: CASSEAEVNQPQHF
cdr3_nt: TGTGCCAGCAGTGAAGCGGAGGTCAATCAGCCCCAGCATTTT

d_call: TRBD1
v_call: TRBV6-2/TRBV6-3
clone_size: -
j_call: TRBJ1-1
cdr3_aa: CASSYSPTGTGSWWSDTEAFF
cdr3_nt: TGTGCCAGCAGTTACTCCCCCACCGGGACAGGGAGTTGGTGGTCGGACACTGAAGCTTTCTTT

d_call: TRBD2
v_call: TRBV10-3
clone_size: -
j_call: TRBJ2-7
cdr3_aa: CAIRDTSGALVNNVHEQYF
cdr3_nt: TGTGCCATCAGAGATACTAGCGGAGCACTGGTAAATAATGTCCACGAGCAGTACTTC

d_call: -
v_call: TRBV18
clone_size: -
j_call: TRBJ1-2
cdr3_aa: CASSPDKTYGYTF
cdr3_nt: TGTGCCAGCTCACCGGACAAAACCTATGGCTACACCTTC

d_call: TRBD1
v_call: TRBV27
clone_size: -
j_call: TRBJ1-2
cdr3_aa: CASSLGQGYGYTF
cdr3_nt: TGTGCCAGCAGTTTGGGACAGGGTTATGGCTACACCTTC

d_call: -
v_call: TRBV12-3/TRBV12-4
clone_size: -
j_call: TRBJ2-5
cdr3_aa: CASGETQYF
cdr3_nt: TGTGCCAGTGGGGAGACCCAGTACTTC

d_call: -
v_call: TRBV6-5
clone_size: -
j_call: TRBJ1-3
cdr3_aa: CASREGGNTIYF
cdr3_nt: TGTGCCAGCAGGGAGGGGGGGAACACCATATATTTT

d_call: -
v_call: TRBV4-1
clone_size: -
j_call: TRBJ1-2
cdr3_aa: CASSQDDSVYGYTF
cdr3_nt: TGCGCCAGCAGCCAAGATGACAGCGTGTATGGCTACACCTTC

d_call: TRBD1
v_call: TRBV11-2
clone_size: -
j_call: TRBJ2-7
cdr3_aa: CASNFLIGQGNLYEQYF
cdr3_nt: TGTGCCAGCAACTTCCTAATCGGACAGGGGAATCTCTACGAGCAGTACTTC

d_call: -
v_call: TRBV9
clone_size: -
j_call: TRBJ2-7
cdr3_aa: CASSPGASSYEQYF
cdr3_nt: TGTGCCAGCAGCCCGGGGGCCAGCTCCTACGAGCAGTACTTC

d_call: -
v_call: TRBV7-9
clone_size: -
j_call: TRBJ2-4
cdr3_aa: CASSSQQGAKNIQYF
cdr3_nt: TGTGCCAGCAGCTCACAACAGGGAGCCAAAAACATTCAGTACTTC

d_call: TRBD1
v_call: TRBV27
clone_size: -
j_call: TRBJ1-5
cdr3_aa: CASSSTGTGPNQPQHF
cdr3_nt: TGTGCCAGCAGTTCCACCGGGACAGGGCCCAATCAGCCCCAGCATTTT

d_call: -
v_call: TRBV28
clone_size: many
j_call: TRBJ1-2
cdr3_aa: CASSSNPSRYGYTF
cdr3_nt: TGTGCCAGCAGTTCCAACCCCAGCCGCTATGGCTACACCTTC

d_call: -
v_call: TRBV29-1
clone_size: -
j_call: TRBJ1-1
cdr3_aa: CSVPDRTNTEAFF
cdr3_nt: TGCAGCGTTCCCGACAGGACGAACACTGAAGCTTTCTTT

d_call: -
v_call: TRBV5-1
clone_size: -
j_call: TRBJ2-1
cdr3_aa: CASSSLTRATSNEQFF
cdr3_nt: TGCGCCAGCAGCTCACTTACCAGGGCGACCTCCAATGAGCAGTTCTTC

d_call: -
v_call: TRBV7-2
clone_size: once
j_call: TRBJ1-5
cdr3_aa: CASSLGTAYNQPQHF
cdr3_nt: TGTGCCAGCAGCCTCGGGACGGCATACAATCAGCCCCAGCATTTT

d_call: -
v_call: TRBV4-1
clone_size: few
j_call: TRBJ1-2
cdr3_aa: CASSQDEGIYKGYTF
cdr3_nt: TGCGCCAGCAGCCAAGATGAAGGGATTTATAAAGGCTACACCTTC

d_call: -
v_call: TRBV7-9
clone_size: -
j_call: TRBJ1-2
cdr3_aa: CASSQWGNYGYTF
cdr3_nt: TGTGCCAGCAGCCAATGGGGGAACTATGGCTACACCTTC

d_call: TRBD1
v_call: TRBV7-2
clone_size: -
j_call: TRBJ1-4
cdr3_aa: CASSVIHRGADEKLFF
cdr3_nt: TGTGCCAGCAGCGTTATTCACAGGGGGGCTGACGAAAAACTGTTTTTT